These 12 T cell receptor beta chains share one sample of origin, sequenced in a study of cytomegalovirus exposure and HLA in healthy donors (TCRdb year 2017). Preparation of the library involved the immunoSEQ multiplex PCR assay. The multiplex PCR relied on a mix of 60 forward primers for TCR Vbeta segments and 13 reverse primers for TCR Jbeta segments. In TCRdb, the immuneACCESS table is reduced to in-frame sequences with V and J assigned. These tables do not hold every clone; where another copy was compared, an unresolved V gene accounts for under half, and the others remain unexplained. This sample holds some 160,000 clones; 60% to 80% were observed only once. The ten top clones hold 1.5% to 2% of the sample. The sample was PBMCs. The receptors derive from a woman aged 25 to 39 in good health and CMV-seronegative.

J is TRBJ2-3 and V is TRBV4-1, with 9 nucleotides matching TRBD2. Per germline, CDR1 MGHRA and CDR2 YSYEKL. V was clipped by 0 bases and J by 6 bases; unmatched bases: 7. The CDR3 has 16 residues. The CDR3 spells CASSQEQGLASDTQYF. The CDR3 DNA sequence: TGCGCCAGCAGCCAAGAACAAGGACTAGCGAGTGATACGCAGTATTTT.

The chain has TRBV6-5 and TRBJ2-5; tentative D call: TRBD1 (6 bases). Trimming stripped 6 bases from V and 4 bases from J, with 15 bases between. CDR3 size: 14 residues. Germline V gene sequence: CDR1 MNHEY, CDR2 SVGAGI. CDR3 sequence: CASSPFGDIETQYF. The CDR3 nucleotides are TGTGCCAGCAGCCCCTTCGGGGACATAGAGACCCAGTACTTC.

The V call is TRBV6-1, the J call TRBJ2-7, with D perhaps matching TRBD1 (5 bases). Germline V gives CDR1 MNHNS, CDR2 SASEGT. The V end was cut by 10 bases, the J end by 5 bases, with 18 bases between. The CDR3 length is 13 residues. This CDR3 reads CATSIQGGNEQYF. As DNA, the CDR3 is TGTGCCACCTCCATTCAGGGTGGAAACGAGCAGTACTTC.

The V gene is TRBV21-1, the J gene TRBJ1-1. TRBV21-1 corresponds to a pseudogene. The CDR3 contains 15 residues. The CDR3 sequence is CASSKKPSPSTEAFF. The DNA of the CDR3 is TGTGCCAGCAGCAAAAAGCCGTCCCCGAGCACTGAAGCTTTCTTT.

The chain joins TRBV15 to TRBJ2-5, with TRBD2 matching 7 bases. Losses at the gene ends were 6 bases for V and 4 bases for J; bases not matched to a gene: 5. This CDR3 has 13 amino acids. The germline CDR1 and CDR2 sequences are LNHNV and YYDKDF (reference sequence). The CDR3 protein is CATRLRGVETQYF. The CDR3 nucleotides are TGTGCCACCAGACTACGGGGGGTAGAGACCCAGTACTTC.

This clone was counted only a few times. The chain employs TRBV6-1 and TRBJ2-7; D possibly corresponds to TRBD2 (6 bases). CDR1 MNHNS and CDR2 SASEGT come from the germline V gene. Trimming pared 1 base from V and 1 base from J, leaving 11 bases between. This CDR3 has 15 amino acids. The CDR3: CASSEGVGGSYEQYF. The DNA of the CDR3 is TGTGCCAGCAGTGAAGGGGTGGGGGGTTCCTACGAGCAGTACTTC.

V usage is TRBV19 and J usage is TRBJ1-2; 10 nucleotides align to TRBD1. CDR1 LNHDA and CDR2 SQIVND come from the germline V gene (reference sequence). The CDR3 totals 16 residues. V trimming: 0 bases; J trimming: 8 bases; junction bases outside the gene matches: 9. The CDR3 nucleotides read TGTGCCAGTAGTATAGATCCTCGGACAGGGGGTATCGGCTACACCTTC. The encoded protein is CASSIDPRTGGIGYTF.

The V call is TRBV9, the J call TRBJ2-7, with a possible D match to TRBD2 (6 bases). The CDR3 totals 14 residues. V was trimmed by 4 bases and J by 3 bases, leaving 14 bases between them. The germline V gene has CDR1 SGDLS and CDR2 YYNGEE. The CDR3 DNA sequence: TGTGCCAGCAGCTCCGGGACTGGCAGCTACGAGCAGTACTTC. Its protein is CASSSGTGSYEQYF.

The sample holds one count of this clone. The V and J genes are TRBV19 and TRBJ1-1, with a weak D call TRBD1 (6 bases). Germline CDR1 and CDR2: LNHDA and SQIVND (reference sequence). The CDR3 extends over 15 amino acids. V shed 9 bases and J shed 0 bases, with 17 bases lying between them. The DNA of the CDR3 is TGTGCCAGCCCCGGACAGAGGTTAATGAACACTGAAGCTTTCTTT. It yields the protein CASPGQRLMNTEAFF.

The gene calls are TRBV28 and TRBJ1-2; the match to TRBD1 covers 8 bases. The CDR3 contains 15 residues. V gave up 6 bases and J gave up 5 bases; unmatched junction bases: 11. Germline V gene lookup returns CDR1 MDHEN and CDR2 SYDVKM. CDR3 sequence: CASRASGGAGYGYTF. In nucleotides, the CDR3 is TGTGCCAGCAGAGCCTCAGGGGGCGCGGGGTATGGCTACACCTTC.

In its sample, this clone was seen a few times. V is TRBV2 and J is TRBJ1-1; no firm D call. Germline CDR1 is SNHLY and CDR2 is FYNNEI. The CDR3 length is 12 residues. Between the trimmed V and J ends, which lost 8 bases and 1 base, there was a span of 8 bases. The CDR3 nucleotides read TGTGCCAGCTGTTCACAGAACACTGAAGCTTTCTTT. Translating gives CASCSQNTEAFF.

This clone was counted once. V and J are TRBV6-1 and TRBJ2-1, with 10 bases identical to TRBD1. Germline CDR1 and CDR2: MNHNS and SASEGT. Trimming at V came to 5 bases and at J to 6 bases, leaving 7 bases not matched to a gene. CDR3 length: 15 residues. CDR3 bases: TGTGCCAGCAGTATGGGACAGGGGCTGGGCAATGAGCAGTTCTTC. It translates to CASSMGQGLGNEQFF.